The 21 T cell receptor beta chains presented below share a single source sample, sequenced in a study of cytotoxic CD8 clonotypes in ibrutinib-treated CLL. Sequencing used immunoSEQ multiplex PCR; TCRdb keeps in-frame clones, though not all of them. The sample contains approximately 150,000 clones, 84% of which appear only once. The sequencing used PBMCs, collected after 24 months of ibrutinib treatment. All receptors derive from a human donor with chronic lymphocytic leukemia.

The chain is built from TRBV9 and TRBJ2-5, with a tentative D call TRBD1 (5 bases). Germline V gene data show CDR1 as SGDLS and CDR2 as YYNGEE. The CDR3 is made up of 15 amino acids. V gave up 4 bases and J gave up 1 base, with 14 bases separating them. This CDR3 reads CASSRNQGFQETQYF. Here the CDR3 DNA reads TGTGCCAGCAGCCGAAACCAGGGATTCCAAGAGACCCAGTACTTC.

A single count supports this clone. The chain has TRBV2 and TRBJ1-3, with TRBD1 as a possible D gene (5 bases). Deletions cut 6 bases from V and 0 bases from J, with 9 bases between. CDR3 size: 14 residues. CDR1 and CDR2 from the germline V gene are SNHLY and FYNNEI. CDR3 residues: CASSVRASGNTIYF. CDR3 DNA sequence: TGTGCCAGCAGCGTCAGGGCCTCTGGAAACACCATATATTTT.

This sequence joins TRBV7-2 and TRBJ1-5; D not certain. The germline V gene encodes CDR1 SGHTA and CDR2 FQGNSA. This CDR3 has 15 amino acids. The V end lost 5 bases, the J end lost 3 bases, and 14 bases lay between the germline ends. The CDR3 DNA reads TGTGCCAGCAGCACGGGGTCAGGTTTCAATCAGCCCCAGCATTTT. Encoded protein: CASSTGSGFNQPQHF.

This clone was found a few times. This chain links TRBV30 with TRBJ1-5, with D unresolved. This CDR3 is built from 14 residues. V dropped 0 bases and J dropped 1 base, with 7 bases sitting between them. CDR1 and CDR2 from the germline V gene are GTSNPN and SVGIG (reference sequence). CDR3 protein: CAWSVGISNQPQHF. Here the CDR3 DNA reads TGTGCCTGGAGTGTTGGGATAAGCAATCAGCCCCAGCATTTT.

The chain links TRBV28 to TRBJ1-2; TRBD1 aligns across 10 bases. The CDR3 length is 15 residues. The junction had 8 bases not matched to a gene; V was cut back by 4 bases and J by 6 bases. Germline CDR1 is MDHEN and CDR2 is SYDVKM. DNA of the CDR3: TGTGCCAGCAGTTCCGGGGACAGGGGAATTGATGGCTACACCTTC. It yields the protein CASSSGDRGIDGYTF.

The chain employs TRBV30 and TRBJ2-2, with TRBD2 identical over 9 bases. With 4 bases clipped from V and 4 bases from J, the junction kept 13 bases outside the gene matches. CDR1 and CDR2 from the germline V gene are GTSNPN and SVGIG (reference sequence). The CDR3 consists of 17 residues. CDR3 loop: CAWTFRGRDLVTGELFF. CDR3 bases: TGTGCCTGGACTTTCCGCGGGAGGGATCTGGTCACCGGGGAGCTGTTTTTT.

This chain links TRBV6-5 with TRBJ2-7, with 7 positions matching TRBD2. Germline V lookup: CDR1 MNHEY, CDR2 SVGAGI. The CDR3 is 15 residues long. Germline trimming cut 5 bases from V and 6 bases from J; bases unmatched to any gene: 13. DNA of the CDR3: TGTGCCAGCAGTCTAGCAGGGAGGGCTGCTAGCGAGCAGTACTTC. Protein product: CASSLAGRAASEQYF.

This clone was seen only a few times. The chain has TRBV5-1 and TRBJ1-6, with TRBD1 as a possible D gene (6 bases). Germline assignment: CDR1 SGHRS and CDR2 YFSETQ. The CDR3 spans 15 residues. Deletions cut 1 base from V and 7 bases from J, with 12 bases between. CDR3: CASSLTNRENSPLHF. As DNA, the CDR3 is TGCGCCAGCAGCTTGACCAACAGGGAAAATTCACCCCTCCACTTT.

The chain uses TRBV7-6 and TRBJ1-4; no definite D call. V shed 5 bases and J shed 8 bases, with 9 bases lying between them. This CDR3 spans 12 amino acids. CDR1 and CDR2 from the germline V gene are SGHVS and FNYEAQ. This chain's CDR3 is CASSHEGEKLFF. The CDR3, as DNA: TGTGCCAGCAGCCACGAAGGCGAAAAACTGTTTTTT.

This clone was detected once. V is TRBV6-1 and J is TRBJ2-6; D possibly corresponds to TRBD1 (5 bases). V was pared by 8 bases and J by 0 bases, with 11 bases between. Germline V gives CDR1 MNHNS, CDR2 SASEGT. The CDR3 covers 15 residues. The CDR3 DNA reads TGTGCCAGCCAGGGCCAGAGCTCTGGGGCCAACGTCCTGACTTTC. It specifies CASQGQSSGANVLTF.

This CDR3 is CASRTGASSYNEQFF. The CDR3 bases are TGTGCCAGCAGGACTGGGGCGAGCTCCTACAATGAGCAGTTCTTC. The gene calls are TRBV7-3 and TRBJ2-1, with D possibly TRBD1 on 5 matching bases. CDR1 SGHTA and CDR2 FQGTGA come from the germline V gene. CDR3 size: 15 residues. Trimming removed 6 bases from V and 0 bases from J, with 12 bases in between.

This chain uses TRBV19 with TRBJ1-4; 7 bases match TRBD1. The germline V gene has CDR1 LNHDA and CDR2 SQIVND (reference sequence). The CDR3 is 16 amino acids. The V and J ends lost 5 bases and 0 bases, in that order; junction bases with no gene match: 6. CDR3 in amino acids: CASSVGQLATNEKLFF. CDR3 DNA: TGTGCCAGTAGTGTGGGACAGCTTGCAACTAATGAAAAACTGTTTTTT.

This clone showed up just once. CDR3 in DNA: TGTGCCAGCAGCAGCCCCAACTCCTACGAGCAGTACTTC. Its protein is CASSSPNSYEQYF. The genes are TRBV5-6 and TRBJ2-7; no firm D call. Deletions cut 4 bases from V and 0 bases from J, with 8 bases between. CDR1 SGHDT and CDR2 YYEEEE come from the germline V gene. This CDR3 is 13 amino acids long.

The chain links TRBV28 to TRBJ2-3; no clear D. Trimming pared 3 bases from V and 8 bases from J, leaving 15 bases between. There are 14 residues in the CDR3. Germline values: CDR1 MDHEN, CDR2 SYDVKM. This CDR3 reads CASSFQNRVATQYF. Here the CDR3 DNA reads TGTGCCAGCAGTTTTCAGAACCGGGTTGCTACGCAGTATTTT.

The chain employs TRBV4-1 and TRBJ1-2; the D is unclear. This CDR3 comprises 16 residues. Trimming took 0 bases from V and 0 from J, leaving 11 bases between them. From germline, CDR1 is MGHRA and CDR2 YSYEKL. The CDR3, as DNA: TGCGCCAGCAGCCAAGATTTAGGGCTACCTAACTATGGCTACACCTTC. This gives the protein CASSQDLGLPNYGYTF.

V gene TRBV28 combines with J gene TRBJ2-7, with D maybe TRBD2 (6 bases). There are 14 residues in the CDR3. Looked up from germline, CDR1 is MDHEN and CDR2 is SYDVKM. Deletions cut 5 bases from V and 7 bases from J, with 18 bases between. DNA for the CDR3: TGTGCCAGCAGTCGCCCAGGAGGGGTTCGGGAGCAGTACTTC. This sequence encodes CASSRPGGVREQYF.

The rearrangement uses TRBV19 and TRBJ2-3; D uncertain. The CDR3 totals 14 residues. V dropped 6 bases and J dropped 2 bases, with 12 bases sitting between them. Germline CDR1 is LNHDA and CDR2 is SQIVND (reference sequence). The CDR3 nucleotides read TGTGCCAGTAGCTCGGGCAGCTTCACAGATACGCAGTATTTT. This encodes CASSSGSFTDTQYF. The full variable domain, with the rest looked up from reference TRBV19 and TRBJ2-3, is DGGITQSPKYLFRKEGQNVTLSCEQNLNHDAMYWYRQDPGQGLRLIYYSQIVNDFQKGDIAEGYSVSREKKESFPLTVTSAQKNPTAFYLCASSSGSFTDTQYFGPGTRLTVL.

The chain recombines TRBV2 with TRBJ1-2; 9 bases map to TRBD1. Germline V lookup: CDR1 SNHLY, CDR2 FYNNEI. V lost 7 bases and J lost 4; bases outside the gene matches: 10. The CDR3 sequence is 15 residues long. This CDR3 reads CASKTQGAPTYGYTF. The DNA for the CDR3 is TGTGCCAGCAAGACACAGGGGGCGCCGACCTATGGCTACACCTTC.

CDR3 in DNA: TGTGCCAGCAGCGCGGACAGCACTAGCACAGATACGCAGTATTTT. Translation gives CASSADSTSTDTQYF. The chain uses TRBV9 and TRBJ2-3, with a tentative D call TRBD1 (6 bases). Germline V lookup: CDR1 SGDLS, CDR2 YYNGEE. The CDR3 sequence is 15 residues long. Trimming stripped 3 bases from V and 0 bases from J, with 11 bases between.

V gene TRBV7-3 combines with J gene TRBJ1-1, with D possibly being TRBD1 (5 bases). V lost 0 bases and J lost 4, with 12 bases in between. The CDR3 length is 15 residues. Germline loops: CDR1 SGHTA, CDR2 FQGTGA. In DNA, the CDR3 is TGTGCCAGCAGCTTAACGGTAGGGGCCAGCACTGAAGCTTTCTTT. This sequence encodes CASSLTVGASTEAFF.

This clone was counted only a few times. The rearrangement links TRBV27 to TRBJ1-2, with TRBD1 matching 8 bases. The CDR3 has 14 amino acids. J was trimmed by 9 bases and V by 5 bases; bases with no gene match: 11. Germline CDR1 MNHEY, CDR2 SMNVEV (reference sequence). This chain's CDR3 is CASSMGGQGGRYTF. For the CDR3, the DNA is TGTGCCAGCAGTATGGGTGGACAGGGTGGTCGCTACACCTTC.